This entry lists 25 T cell receptor beta chains sequenced from one sample in a study of blood T cell repertoires in COVID-19. Assay used: immunoSEQ multiplex PCR; TCRdb lists only in-frame clones, some missing. The table records 220,000 or so clones, about 89% of them present only once. The sample was peripheral blood. The receptors were sampled from a man aged 60 to 69 who had recovered from COVID-19.

This clone has just a few counts. The J gene is TRBJ2-7, the V gene TRBV5-1; TRBD1 is a possible D gene (6 bases). Germline V gene sequence: CDR1 SGHRS, CDR2 YFSETQ. The CDR3 has 13 amino acids. V was pared by 1 base and J by 6 bases, with 11 bases between. CDR3 nucleotide sequence: TGCGCCAGCAGCTTGATGGGGGCTATCGAGCAGTACTTC. Protein sequence: CASSLMGAIEQYF.

The chain joins TRBV3-1 (or the pseudogene TRBV3-2) to TRBJ2-3; 13 nucleotides match TRBD2. CDR3 length equals 16 residues. Germline-derived CDR1 and CDR2 are LGHDT and YNNKEL (reference sequence). Germline trimming cut 4 bases from V and 2 bases from J; bases unmatched to any gene: 3. The DNA for the CDR3 is TGTGCCAGCAGCCTCGGGACTAGCGGGAACACAGATACGCAGTATTTT. Amino acids: CASSLGTSGNTDTQYF.

The chain recombines TRBV18 with TRBJ2-7, with TRBD1 identical over 7 bases. V dropped 4 bases and J dropped 3; count of bases not matched to a gene: 9. The V gene's germline CDR1 is KGHSH and CDR2 LQKENI. The CDR3 covers 15 residues. CDR3 nucleotide sequence: TGTGCCAGCTCACATAATAGGGACAGTAGCTACGAGCAGTACTTC. Amino acids: CASSHNRDSSYEQYF.

The chain combines TRBV6-6 with TRBJ1-5; no clear D. The CDR3 runs to 15 residues. Germline V CDR1 and CDR2: MNHNY, SVGAGI (reference sequence). V was shortened by 5 bases and J by 6 bases, with 17 bases between the two germline ends. The CDR3 spells CASSPGVGLGQPQHF. In DNA, the CDR3 is TGTGCCAGCAGTCCGGGAGTGGGGTTGGGTCAGCCCCAGCATTTT.

This chain uses TRBV25-1 with TRBJ1-2, with 7 bases identical to TRBD1. Germline values: CDR1 MGHDK, CDR2 SYGVNS. There are 14 residues in the CDR3. With V trimmed by 4 bases and J by 6 bases, 8 bases remained unmatched. CDR3 region: CASSATGRINGYTF. The CDR3 region has the DNA TGTGCCAGCAGTGCGACAGGGAGGATAAATGGCTACACCTTC.

The rearrangement uses TRBV24-1 and TRBJ2-3, with D maybe TRBD2 (5 bases). This CDR3 is built from 14 residues. Germline V gene lookup returns CDR1 KGHDR and CDR2 SFDVKD. The germline V and J ends were trimmed by 4 bases and 1 base, with 8 bases remaining between them. CDR3 coding DNA: TGTGCCACCAGTGACCCGAGGGGCACAGATACGCAGTATTTT. As protein: CATSDPRGTDTQYF.

V is TRBV19 and J is TRBJ2-3; 7 nucleotides line up with TRBD2. Trimming took 6 bases from V and 5 from J; bases not matched to a gene: 8. CDR3 length equals 14 residues. From germline, CDR1 is LNHDA and CDR2 SQIVND (reference sequence). The CDR3 nucleotides are TGTGCCAGTAGCAATCGGGGGGTCAGAGATACGCAGTATTTT. Its translation is CASSNRGVRDTQYF. Complete variable domain (other parts from reference TRBV19 and TRBJ2-3): DGGITQSPKYLFRKEGQNVTLSCEQNLNHDAMYWYRQDPGQGLRLIYYSQIVNDFQKGDIAEGYSVSREKKESFPLTVTSAQKNPTAFYLCASSNRGVRDTQYFGPGTRLTVL.

The chain is built from TRBV3-1 (or the pseudogene TRBV3-2) and TRBJ2-3; perhaps TRBD1 as D (6 bases). There are 13 residues in the CDR3. With 6 bases removed from V and 5 bases from J, the gap between germline ends came to 12 bases. The germline gives CDR1 LGHDT, CDR2 YNNKEL (reference sequence). The CDR3 loop is CASSPTGQDTQYF. The CDR3 DNA follows: TGTGCCAGCAGTCCGACAGGTCAAGATACGCAGTATTTT.

J is TRBJ2-7 and V is TRBV11-3, with 12 bases aligning to TRBD2. J gave up 4 bases and V 1 base, and 8 bases lay outside the gene matches. This CDR3 region has 17 residues. CDR1 is SGHNT and CDR2 is YENEEA in the germline V gene. CDR3 region: CASSLAPRTSGEYEQYF. The CDR3 nucleotides read TGTGCCAGCAGCTTAGCCCCTAGGACTAGCGGGGAGTACGAGCAGTACTTC.

This rearrangement joins TRBV6-6 to TRBJ1-2, with D unresolved. Germline V CDR1 and CDR2: MNHNY, SVGAGI (reference sequence). Trimming removed 5 bases from V and 1 base from J, with 8 bases in between. This CDR3 region has 13 residues. Here the CDR3 reads CASSRVGNYGYTF. The CDR3 DNA is TGTGCCAGCAGTCGAGTCGGTAACTATGGCTACACCTTC.

V usage is TRBV7-8 and J usage is TRBJ2-7; TRBD2 might be the D (5 bases). This CDR3 is built from 15 residues. The V gene lost 4 bases and the J gene lost 3 bases, with 16 bases spanning the gap. Germline lookup yields CDR1 SGHVS and CDR2 FQNEAQ. This chain's CDR3 is CASSSERATFYEQYF. CDR3 nucleotide sequence: TGTGCCAGCAGCTCCGAGAGGGCCACGTTCTACGAGCAGTACTTC.

This chain uses TRBV5-1 with TRBJ2-2, with TRBD1 matching 7 bases. The CDR3 contains 14 residues. The J segment lost 8 bases and the V segment lost 4 bases, leaving 8 bases of the junction unmatched. Germline V gives CDR1 SGHRS, CDR2 YFSETQ. Written as DNA, the CDR3 is TGCGCCAGCAGCCCTTACAGGGGAACAGGGGAGCTGTTTTTT. It translates to CASSPYRGTGELFF.

The rearrangement links TRBV6-6 to TRBJ1-2; tentative D call: TRBD1 (5 bases). The ends were cut back, 7 bases at V and 9 bases at J, with 18 bases in the middle. This CDR3 contains 13 residues. CDR1 and CDR2 (germline): MNHNY, SVGAGI (reference sequence). The DNA for the CDR3 is TGTGCCAGCACCGAACCGGGGGTTGTGCGCTACACCTTC. Translated, it gives CASTEPGVVRYTF.

This rearrangement joins TRBV19 to TRBJ1-5; maybe TRBD1 (6 bases). Germline V CDR1 and CDR2: LNHDA, SQIVND (reference sequence). This CDR3 region has 16 residues. V was shortened by 3 bases and J by 6 bases, with 18 bases between the two germline ends. CDR3 residues: CASSMGQGLIFQPQHF. The CDR3 coding sequence is TGTGCCAGTAGTATGGGGCAGGGGCTTATCTTTCAGCCCCAGCATTTT.

The J gene is TRBJ2-3, the V gene TRBV24-1; D gene uncertain. Germline assignment: CDR1 KGHDR and CDR2 SFDVKD. Deletions cut 3 bases from V and 1 base from J, with 7 bases between. CDR3 length: 14 amino acids. This chain's CDR3 is CATSDQEGTDTQYF. CDR3 DNA sequence: TGTGCCACCAGTGATCAGGAAGGCACAGATACGCAGTATTTT.

The V gene is TRBV5-8, the J gene TRBJ2-3; D may be TRBD2 (7 bases). Trimming shortened V by 2 bases and J by 6 bases, and 13 bases separated the two germline ends. The CDR3 contains 14 residues. Germline loops: CDR1 SGHTS, CDR2 YDEGEE. CDR3 sequence reads: CASSFGGASDTQYF. CDR3 sequence (DNA): TGTGCCAGCAGCTTTGGGGGGGCAAGTGATACGCAGTATTTT.

This clone was counted between two and nine times. The V and J genes are TRBV7-2 and TRBJ1-2; TRBD1 matches at 7 bases. The CDR3 is 14 amino acids. The germline CDR1 and CDR2 sequences are SGHTA and FQGNSA. The trim removed 3 bases at V and 8 bases at J, leaving 9 bases unmatched. This CDR3 reads CASSLREGALGYTF. For the CDR3, the DNA is TGTGCCAGCAGCTTGCGGGAGGGGGCGCTCGGCTACACCTTC.

The chain joins TRBV6-5 to TRBJ2-1, with a tentative D call TRBD2 (6 bases). The CDR3 totals 15 residues. Trimming removed 2 bases from V and 7 bases from J, with 15 bases in between. Germline V gene data show CDR1 as MNHEY and CDR2 as SVGAGI. In nucleotides, the CDR3 is TGTGCCAGCAGTTACAGAGCGGGTCTCGATAATGAGCAGTTCTTC. As protein: CASSYRAGLDNEQFF.

Points on this clone: At one boundary the junction diverges from the germline segment, which might be a read error. CDR3 DNA sequence: TGTGCCAGCAGTTACGGACAGGGGAGGGTACGGTCTTTT. Protein: CASSYGQGRVRSF. This sequence joins TRBV12-3 or TRBV12-4 and TRBJ1-4, with 9 bases aligning to TRBD1. This CDR3 is built from 13 residues.

The rearrangement uses TRBV10-3 and TRBJ2-1; D not resolved. CDR1 and CDR2 from the germline V gene are ENHRY and SYGVKD. This CDR3 contains 17 residues. Trimming removed 3 bases at V and 3 bases at J, with 18 bases between. CDR3 protein: CAISDPIGSVGYNEQFF. CDR3 bases: TGTGCCATCAGTGACCCCATTGGAAGCGTGGGCTACAATGAGCAGTTCTTC.

The rearrangement joins TRBV5-1 to TRBJ1-2; D call uncertain. This CDR3 is built from 12 residues. Germline V gene sequence: CDR1 SGHRS, CDR2 YFSETQ. V was shortened by 0 bases and J by 7 bases, with 7 bases between the two germline ends. In nucleotides, the CDR3 is TGCGCCAGCAGCTTGGACAGTGGTGGCTACACCTTC. It is translated as CASSLDSGGYTF.

The V and J genes are TRBV5-4 and TRBJ1-1; D gene uncertain. This CDR3 spans 14 amino acids. From germline, CDR1 is SGHNT and CDR2 YYREEE (reference sequence). Deletions cut 5 bases from V and 0 bases from J, with 11 bases between. This CDR3 is CASRHITVNTEAFF. CDR3 in DNA: TGTGCCAGCAGACATATAACAGTGAACACTGAAGCTTTCTTT.

For the CDR3, the DNA is TGTGCCAGCAGTTTAAAGAGAAGCTCCTATAATTCACCCCTCCACTTT. Translating it yields CASSLKRSSYNSPLHF. The chain uses TRBV27 and TRBJ1-6; D unclear. This CDR3 spans 16 amino acids. Between the trimmed V and J ends, which lost 2 bases and 0 bases, there was a span of 8 bases. CDR1 is MNHEY, CDR2 SMNVEV, per germline (reference sequence).

The V gene is TRBV14, the J gene TRBJ1-4, with 8 nucleotides matching TRBD1. This CDR3 has 16 amino acids. V shed 1 base and J 3 bases; nucleotides not matched to a gene: 4. CDR1 is SGHDN, CDR2 FVKESK, per germline. The chain's CDR3 is CASSQGTGNANEKLFF. The CDR3 nucleotides read TGTGCCAGCAGCCAAGGGACAGGGAATGCTAATGAAAAACTGTTTTTT.

The V gene is TRBV3-1 (or the pseudogene TRBV3-2), the J gene TRBJ1-6, with D maybe TRBD1 (5 bases). This CDR3 is built from 15 residues. V lost 1 base and J lost 10, with 14 bases in between. Germline V gives CDR1 LGHDT, CDR2 YNNKEL (reference sequence). The CDR3 sequence is CASSQATGVGSPLHF. The CDR3 DNA is TGTGCCAGCAGCCAAGCTACAGGCGTAGGGTCACCCCTCCACTTT.